Sequencing of this T cell receptor (beta chain) was carried out in a study of OX40 agonist ivuxolimab in advanced cancers. About the full investigation: Ivuxolimab was a fully human IgG2 agonistic monoclonal antibody targeting the costimulatory receptor OX40 (CD134). Partial responses occurred in three dose-escalation patients: two with cutaneous melanoma and one with hepatocellular carcinoma. The point of sequencing TCRbeta in the periphery was to test whether ivuxolimab changed TCR sequence diversity and drove clonal T-cell expansion. In the dose-escalation cohort, roughly 80% of patients were male, and the mean age was roughly 60 years, with a range of about 20 to 79. Patients were allowed to have had prior anti-PD-1, anti-PD-L1 or anti-CTLA-4 therapy, and approximately 37% of the dose-escalation patients had been treated with checkpoint inhibitors. Intravenous ivuxolimab was administered to patients every 2 weeks at six dose levels: 0.01, 0.1, 0.3, 1.5, 3 and 10 mg/kg. The paper reports the monotherapy dose-escalation portion (N ≈ 50 patients) of the phase I ivuxolimab trial. Of the approximately 53 patients in dose escalation, 19 had hepatocellular carcinoma, around 15 had melanoma, 9 had renal cell carcinoma and 9 had head and neck cancer.

The germline V gene supplies CDR1 SGHDN and CDR2 FVKESK. Its CDR3 holds 16 amino acids, cysteine through phenylalanine. The sequence is cut down to CDR3 DNA, 48 bases in frame from base 1. V and J are trimmed by 0 bases and 9 bases, and the gene matches miss 7 bases of the junction. To sequence the TCRbeta CDR3 region, genomic DNA was isolated from the sorted cells. TCRbeta CDR3 regions were sequenced using the immunoSEQ Assay. The table comes from immuneACCESS by way of TCRdb, which keeps in-frame sequences with V and J called. Part of the clones is missing from these tables; in studies checked, under half for an unresolved V gene and the rest for unknown reasons. The sample data list around 70,000 clones, and about 90% of these were observed just once. The ten biggest clones cover 5.5% to 6% of the sample. Points on this clone: Its antigen is currently not known. No much larger clone is present one base from it, and per-base qualities are unavailable.

The trial excluded patients who had a history of autoimmune disease or were on systemic immunosuppression. Peripheral blood for TCR sequencing was collected from all dose cohorts at baseline, on cycle 4 day 1, and on cycle 7 day 1. Samples were obtained from an open-label, multicenter, first-in-human phase I dose-escalation trial of ivuxolimab. The trial enrolled adults with locally advanced or metastatic head and neck squamous cell, hepatocellular, melanoma or renal cell carcinoma. CD4+ and CD8+ T cells were sorted separately from peripheral blood before TCR sequencing. The paper's findings and limits, for the study overall: The antigen specificity of the peripheral T cells that underwent clonal expansion was not determined. Clonal expansion of both CD4+ and CD8+ blood T cells was observed from baseline to week 6 at doses 0.1 to 3.0 mg/kg. After ivuxolimab, CD8+ T cells had more expanded clones than CD4+ T cells on average. Low levels of normalized T-cell clonal expansion were also seen in some patients who did not respond. Partial responders in the 0.1-3.0 mg/kg groups had among the lowest normalized peripheral clonal expansion, especially among CD8+ T cells.

The sequencing used CD4+ or CD8+ T cells sorted from blood, collected in a trial of the OX40 agonist ivuxolimab. The source is an adult with an advanced solid tumor such as melanoma, head and neck, liver or kidney cancer. This chain is built from TRBV14 and TRBJ1-6; 8 of the junction bases match TRBD1. The nucleotides read TGTGCCAGCAGCCAAGAGCGCAGGGGGCCGAGTTCACCCCTCCACTTT. Translated, this gives CASSQERRGPSSPLHF.